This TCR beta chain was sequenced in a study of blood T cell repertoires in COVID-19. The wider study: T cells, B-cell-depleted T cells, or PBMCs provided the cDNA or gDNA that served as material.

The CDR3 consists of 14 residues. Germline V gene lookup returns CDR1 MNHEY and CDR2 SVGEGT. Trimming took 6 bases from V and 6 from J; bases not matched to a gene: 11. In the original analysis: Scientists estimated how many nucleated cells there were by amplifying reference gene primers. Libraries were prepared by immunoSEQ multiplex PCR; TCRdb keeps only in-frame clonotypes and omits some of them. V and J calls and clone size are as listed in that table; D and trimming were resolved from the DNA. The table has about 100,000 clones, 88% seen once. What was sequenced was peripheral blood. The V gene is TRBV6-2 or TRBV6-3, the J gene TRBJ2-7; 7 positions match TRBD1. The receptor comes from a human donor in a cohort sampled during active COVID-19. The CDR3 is CASSPDRELVEQYF. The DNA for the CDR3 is TGTGCCAGCAGCCCCGACAGGGAGCTAGTCGAGCAGTACTTC.